The clone carrying this T cell receptor beta chain occurred a few times. This specimen belongs to a study of T cells after yellow fever vaccination. MiXCR, run by TCRdb on the 5' RACE reads, gives a single entry per CDR3 protein. The data contain more than 95,000 distinct CDR3 sequences, approximately 8.4% of them singletons. Trimming left V 4 bases short and J 2 bases short, with 12 bases between. Germline loops: CDR1 SEHNR, CDR2 FQNEAQ (reference sequence). The CDR3 has 14 amino acids. This TCR came from a man between 18 and 35 years old who received the YFV17D yellow fever vaccine. The chain carries TRBV7-9 and TRBJ2-7; D may be TRBD2 (6 bases). The sequencing here drew on CD8+ T cells sorted from PBMCs, taken on the day of the yellow fever booster vaccination. DNA of the CDR3: TGTGCCAGCAGCTCCGGGGGACCTGCCTACGAGCAGTACTTC. It encodes CASSSGGPAYEQYF.